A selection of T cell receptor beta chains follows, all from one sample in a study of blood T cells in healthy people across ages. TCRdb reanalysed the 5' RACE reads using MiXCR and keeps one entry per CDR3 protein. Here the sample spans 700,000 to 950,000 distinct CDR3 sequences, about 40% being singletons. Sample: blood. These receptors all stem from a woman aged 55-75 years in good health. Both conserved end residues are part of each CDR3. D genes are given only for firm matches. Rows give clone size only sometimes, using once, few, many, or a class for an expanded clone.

CASSPRRGTGDYTF,TGTGCCAGCAGTCCCCGGCGCGGGACAGGGGACTACACCTTC,few,TRBD1,TRBJ1-2,TRBV6-1
CASSLRQGWPQETQYF,TGTGCCAGCAGCTTGCGACAGGGGTGGCCACAAGAGACCCAGTACTTC,few,TRBD1,TRBJ2-5,TRBV7-2
CASSQVAGSYYGYTF,TGCGCCAGCAGCCAAGTCGCAGGGAGTTACTATGGCTACACCTTC,.,.,TRBJ1-2,TRBV4-3
CASSRAGTYEQFF,TGTGCCAGCAGCCGAGCCGGGACTTACGAGCAGTTCTTC,few,.,TRBJ2-1,TRBV7-3
CASSQASQRQGSYEQYF,TGTGCCAGCAGCCAAGCGTCCCAGCGACAGGGATCCTACGAGCAGTACTTC,few,TRBD1,TRBJ2-7,TRBV4-2
CSGIPWGWRADTQYF,TGCAGCGGGATTCCCTGGGGGTGGAGAGCAGATACGCAGTATTTT,many,.,TRBJ2-3,TRBV29-1
CATSDFPQGGQETQYF,TGTGCCACCAGTGATTTTCCGCAGGGGGGCCAAGAGACCCAGTACTTC,.,.,TRBJ2-5,TRBV24-1
CAISERIGENEQFF,TGTGCCATCAGTGAGCGGATCGGGGAAAATGAGCAGTTCTTC,few,.,TRBJ2-1,TRBV10-3
CASSQDGAGTGYNEQFF,TGTGCCAGCAGCCAAGATGGGGCAGGGACGGGCTACAATGAGCAGTTCTTC,few,.,TRBJ2-1,TRBV3-1
CASSSYRGQETQYF,TGTGCCAGCAGCTCATACAGGGGGCAAGAGACCCAGTACTTC,many,TRBD1,TRBJ2-5,TRBV4-2
CASSQEGAGGETQYF,TGCGCCAGCAGCCAAGAAGGGGCAGGGGGGGAGACCCAGTACTTC,.,.,TRBJ2-5,TRBV4-3
CASSLLSREPPYEQYF,TGTGCCAGCAGTTTACTGTCCAGGGAACCCCCCTACGAGCAGTACTTC,.,.,TRBJ2-7,TRBV28
CSALLGDEQFF,TGCAGCGCTCTATTAGGGGATGAGCAGTTCTTC,.,.,TRBJ2-1,TRBV29-1
CASSLSGTGQPQHF,TGTGCCAGCAGTTTATCAGGGACCGGACAGCCCCAGCATTTT,.,.,TRBJ1-5,TRBV27
CASSSGLASYNEQYF,TGTGCCAGCAGCTCTGGACTAGCGTCCTACAATGAGCAGTACTTC,.,TRBD2,TRBJ2-7,TRBV7-3
CSVGGFWAGGEGEQYF,TGCAGCGTAGGGGGGTTTTGGGCAGGGGGCGAGGGCGAGCAGTACTTC,.,TRBD1,TRBJ2-7,TRBV20-1
CASSPQQIGTDTQYF,TGTGCCAGCAGTCCTCAACAAATCGGGACAGATACGCAGTATTTT,.,.,TRBJ2-3,TRBV6-6
CASSPLAGTNEQFF,TGTGCTAGCAGCCCTTTAGCGGGAACCAATGAGCAGTTCTTC,.,TRBD2,TRBJ2-1,TRBV7-7
CASSSIWDREAVETQYF,TGTGCCAGCAGTTCGATCTGGGACAGGGAAGCTGTGGAGACCCAGTACTTC,many,TRBD1,TRBJ2-5,TRBV12-3/TRBV12-4
CASSVRTGGRETQYF,TGTGCCAGCAGCGTGAGGACAGGGGGCCGGGAGACCCAGTACTTC,.,TRBD1,TRBJ2-5,TRBV9
CASSPGDNNQPQHF,TGTGCCAGCAGTCCCGGGGACAACAATCAGCCCCAGCATTTT,few,.,TRBJ1-5,TRBV28
CSARAGQGVYEQYF,TGCAGTGCTAGGGCCGGGCAGGGGGTCTACGAGCAGTACTTC,.,TRBD1,TRBJ2-7,TRBV20-1
CASSQEGLASGELFF,TGTGCCAGCAGCCAAGAGGGACTAGCGTCCGGGGAGCTGTTTTTT,few,TRBD2,TRBJ2-2,TRBV4-2
CASSFWDNSPLHF,TGTGCCAGCAGTTTTTGGGATAATTCACCCCTCCACTTT,few,.,TRBJ1-6,TRBV28
CASRWGQETQYF,TGTGCCAGCAGGTGGGGCCAGGAGACCCAGTACTTC,.,.,TRBJ2-5,TRBV6-1
CSTGAEAYNEQFF,TGCAGCACTGGGGCAGAAGCCTACAATGAGCAGTTCTTC,once,.,TRBJ2-1,TRBV29-1